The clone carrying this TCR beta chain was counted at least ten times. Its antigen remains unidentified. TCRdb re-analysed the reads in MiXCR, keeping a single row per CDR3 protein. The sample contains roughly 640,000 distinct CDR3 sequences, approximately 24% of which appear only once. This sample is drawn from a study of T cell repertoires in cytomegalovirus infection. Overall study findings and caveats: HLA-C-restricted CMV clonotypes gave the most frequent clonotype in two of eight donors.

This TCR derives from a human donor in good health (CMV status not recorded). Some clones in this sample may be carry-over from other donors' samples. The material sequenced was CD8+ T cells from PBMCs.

In nucleotides, the CDR3 is TGTGCCAGCAGTACTTATAGCGGGGACCACACAGATACGCAGTATTTT. Its protein product is CASSTYSGDHTDTQYF. The chain uses TRBV28 and TRBJ2-3, with 8 bases matching TRBD2. Germline V lookup: CDR1 MDHEN, CDR2 SYDVKM. J gave up 2 bases and V 5 bases, and 9 bases lay outside the gene matches. This CDR3 has 16 residues.